This T cell receptor beta chain was sequenced during a study of blood T cell repertoires in COVID-19. The table came from immunoSEQ multiplex PCR; TCRdb's copy has only in-frame clones and leaves some out. The sample holds 140,000 to 150,000 clones, 80% to 90% seen once. The ends were cut back, 8 bases at V and 0 bases at J, with 8 bases in the middle. The CDR3 totals 13 residues. Germline assignment: CDR1 GTSNPN and CDR2 SVGIG (reference sequence). Sequenced material: peripheral blood. The V and J genes are TRBV30 and TRBJ2-6; unclear D gene. This TCR was recovered from a woman in her sixties with COVID-19, enrolled during active disease. The CDR3 region is CALPGSGANVLTF. The CDR3, as DNA: TGTGCCCTCCCGGGCTCTGGGGCCAACGTCCTGACTTTC. Variable domain in full (rest from reference TRBV30 and TRBJ2-6): SQTIHQWPATLVQPVGSPLSLECTVEGTSNPNLYWYRQAAGRGLQLLFYSVGIGQISSEVPQNLSASRPQDRQFILSSKKLLLSDSGFYLCALPGSGANVLTFGAGSRLTVL.